This T cell receptor (beta chain) derives from a study of T cells in Graves' hyperthyroidism and ophthalmopathy. Ten or more counts support this clonotype. Germline CDR1 reads MNHEY; CDR2 reads SVGEGT. V lost 5 bases to trimming and J lost 3 bases; unmatched junction nucleotides: 4. CDR3 length equals 13 residues. The investigators amplified TCR beta CDR3 regions from RNA transcripts. First-round RT-PCR targeting the TCR CDR3 was performed with the HTBI primer set. TCRdb re-called the multiplex PCR reads through MiXCR, storing one row per CDR3 protein. In the table there are 350,000 or so distinct CDR3 sequences, 15% to 20% of which are singletons.

The chain is built from TRBV6-2 or TRBV6-3 and TRBJ2-7; 7 positions match TRBD2. The TCR was taken from a woman between 40 and 50 years old with Graves' ophthalmopathy. Sequenced sample: blood. The DNA for the CDR3 is TGTGCCAGCAGTAAAAGGACTAGCTACGAGCAGTACTTC. Protein sequence: CASSKRTSYEQYF.